This T cell receptor (beta chain) was sequenced during a study of blood T cell repertoires in COVID-19. About the research overall: Samples came from the United States, Italy and Spain, spanning acute and convalescent COVID-19.

Losses at the gene ends were 1 base for V and 1 base for J; bases not matched to a gene: 1. Germline CDR1 is SGHRS and CDR2 is YFSETQ. This CDR3 spans 14 amino acids. Profiling relied on immunoSEQ multiplex PCR, and the TCRdb table lists in-frame clones only, not all of them. The sample includes approximately 200,000 clones, less than 95% seen only once; the top ten take roughly 0.76%. The clonotype was recovered from a man aged 30 to 39 with COVID-19, enrolled during active disease. The sample comprised peripheral blood. The chain has TRBV5-1 and TRBJ1-1, with 7 nucleotides matching TRBD1. The CDR3 spells CASSLTGANTEAFF. The CDR3 DNA is TGCGCCAGCAGCTTGACAGGGGCGAACACTGAAGCTTTCTTT.